These 26 T cell receptor beta chains were sequenced from one sample in a study of blood T cell repertoires in COVID-19. Libraries were prepared by immunoSEQ multiplex PCR; TCRdb keeps only in-frame clonotypes and omits some of them. There are hundreds of thousands of clones in the sample; around 91% occur only once, and about 3.5% lies in the top ten. The specimen was peripheral blood. Receptors originate from a woman aged 18-35 years who had recovered from COVID-19.

The chain is built from TRBV21-1 and TRBJ1-3; no DNA check was done on the table's D call, TRBD1. TRBV21-1 is a pseudogene locus. CDR3 length: 20 amino acids. The DNA of the CDR3 is TGTGCCAGCATCCCCATCCAGGGGTCTAGAGCGAACCTTTCTGGAAACACCATATATTTT. Translating gives CASIPIQGSRANLSGNTIYF.

This clone was observed a handful of times. V is TRBV19 and J is TRBJ1-5, with TRBD1 identical over 9 bases. J gave up 4 bases and V 1 base, and 2 bases lay outside the gene matches. Germline CDR1 reads LNHDA; CDR2 reads SQIVND (reference sequence). The CDR3 covers 15 residues. The CDR3 region has the DNA TGTGCCAGTAGTATAGCGGGACAGGGTAATCAGCCCCAGCATTTT. Amino acids: CASSIAGQGNQPQHF.

J is TRBJ1-5 and V is TRBV2, with unresolved D. The germline V and J ends were trimmed by 0 bases and 9 bases, with 12 bases remaining between them. CDR3 length equals 14 residues. The germline V gene encodes CDR1 SNHLY and CDR2 FYNNEI. CDR3 DNA sequence: TGTGCCAGCAGTGAAGCAATGAACTCCCCGCCCCAGCATTTT. Translated, it gives CASSEAMNSPPQHF.

The chain has TRBV11-2 and TRBJ2-2, with 13 nucleotides matching TRBD2. V lost 7 bases, J lost 7 bases, and 9 bases stayed unmatched. The CDR3 consists of 16 residues. From germline, CDR1 is SGHAT and CDR2 FQNNGV. CDR3 sequence: CASNIGLAGDGGELFF. In DNA, the CDR3 is TGTGCCAGCAATATTGGACTAGCGGGAGATGGCGGGGAGCTGTTTTTT.

This clone was seen a handful of times. The chain is built from TRBV7-2 and TRBJ1-2, with TRBD1 identical over 9 bases. From germline, CDR1 is SGHTA and CDR2 FQGNSA. CDR3 size: 15 residues. V lost 6 bases to trimming and J lost 4 bases; unmatched junction nucleotides: 9. The CDR3 bases are TGTGCCAGCAGTTCAGCGAGGACAGGGGTCTATGGCTACACCTTC. It translates to CASSSARTGVYGYTF.

The rearrangement uses TRBV19 and TRBJ2-1, with 8 bases fitting TRBD1. CDR1 is LNHDA and CDR2 is SQIVND in the germline V gene (reference sequence). The V and J ends lost 6 bases and 0 bases, in that order; junction bases with no gene match: 4. This CDR3 comprises 15 residues. The CDR3, as DNA: TGTGCCAGTAGCAAGGACAGGGTCTCCTACAATGAGCAGTTCTTC. Amino acids: CASSKDRVSYNEQFF.

V gene TRBV5-1 combines with J gene TRBJ2-2; D may be TRBD1 (5 bases). Germline V gives CDR1 SGHRS, CDR2 YFSETQ. The CDR3 covers 15 residues. Trimming pared 0 bases from V and 6 bases from J, leaving 12 bases between. The CDR3: CASSLASGKAGELFF. The CDR3 coding sequence is TGCGCCAGCAGCTTGGCGTCAGGGAAGGCCGGGGAGCTGTTTTTT.

The chain joins TRBV7-2 to TRBJ2-5; weak D call: TRBD1 (5 bases). Germline assignment: CDR1 SGHTA and CDR2 FQGNSA. CDR3 size: 13 residues. V lost 1 base, J lost 7 bases, and 10 bases lay in between. CDR3 loop: CASSLVREGTQYF. In DNA, the CDR3 is TGTGCCAGCAGCTTAGTCAGGGAAGGGACCCAGTACTTC.

J is TRBJ2-1 and V is TRBV2, with TRBD2 identical over 10 bases. Germline CDR1 and CDR2: SNHLY and FYNNEI. J gave up 6 bases and V 7 bases, and 9 bases lay outside the gene matches. There are 15 residues in the CDR3. The CDR3 protein is CASTAWTSGANEQFF. Written as DNA, the CDR3 is TGTGCCAGCACCGCGTGGACTAGCGGTGCCAATGAGCAGTTCTTC.

J is TRBJ1-5 and V is TRBV7-2, with 7 bases identical to TRBD1. CDR1 is SGHTA and CDR2 is FQGNSA in the germline V gene. Trimming took 4 bases from V and 4 from J; bases not matched to a gene: 7. The CDR3 sequence is 15 residues long. The CDR3 spells CASSSPGRGNQPQHF. The CDR3, as DNA: TGTGCCAGCAGCTCCCCGGGCAGGGGGAATCAGCCCCAGCATTTT. Full variable domain (remainder filled in from reference TRBV7-2 and TRBJ1-5): GAGVSQSPSNKVTEKGKDVELRCDPISGHTALYWYRQSLGQGLEFLIYFQGNSAPDKSGLPSDRFSAERTGGSVSTLTIQRTQQEDSAVYLCASSSPGRGNQPQHFGDGTRLSIL.

V is TRBV7-2 and J is TRBJ2-1; 7 nucleotides align to TRBD2. Trimming removed 3 bases from V and 7 bases from J; junction bases left unmatched: 9. CDR3 size: 15 residues. Germline V gives CDR1 SGHTA, CDR2 FQGNSA. CDR3 region: CASSLKVGRANEQFF. For the CDR3, the DNA is TGTGCCAGCAGCTTGAAGGTGGGGAGGGCAAATGAGCAGTTCTTC.

The gene calls are TRBV11-2 and TRBJ2-1; a possible D gene is TRBD1 (6 bases). The germline V gene encodes CDR1 SGHAT and CDR2 FQNNGV. This CDR3 spans 15 amino acids. Trimming took off 1 base at V and 3 bases at J, with 10 bases between the two ends. The CDR3 DNA is TGTGCCAGCAGCTTAGCACAGGGAAGCTACAATGAGCAGTTCTTC. Protein: CASSLAQGSYNEQFF.

The chain carries TRBV29-1 and TRBJ2-5, with 7 bases matching TRBD1. Germline trimming cut 2 bases from V and 4 bases from J; bases unmatched to any gene: 7. The CDR3 extends over 14 amino acids. Germline V CDR1 and CDR2: SQVTM, ANQGSEA. The CDR3 DNA reads TGCAGCGTTGAATATTTAGGGGGCGGAGAGACCCAGTACTTC. It yields the protein CSVEYLGGGETQYF.

The table lists this clone with a few counts. Other DNA sequences in this sample translate to the same CDR3. V usage is TRBV18 and J usage is TRBJ1-1; 7 positions agree with TRBD1. This CDR3 region has 14 residues. J was trimmed by 4 bases and V by 3 bases; bases with no gene match: 5. Germline CDR1 reads KGHSH; CDR2 reads LQKENI. Here the CDR3 reads CASSPGQGGTEAFF. The CDR3 DNA sequence: TGTGCCAGCTCACCTGGGCAGGGGGGCACTGAAGCTTTCTTT.

The V gene is TRBV11-2, the J gene TRBJ1-1, with a possible D match to TRBD1 (6 bases). The germline V gene has CDR1 SGHAT and CDR2 FQNNGV. V was shortened by 2 bases and J by 6 bases, with 16 bases between the two germline ends. This CDR3 is built from 15 residues. The CDR3 DNA reads TGTGCCAGCAGCTTAAATTGGGGGCCCTCTGCTGAAGCTTTCTTT. It translates to CASSLNWGPSAEAFF.

The gene calls are TRBV4-3 and TRBJ2-2, with TRBD2 as a possible D gene (6 bases). CDR3 length equals 16 residues. V was clipped by 0 bases and J by 5 bases, with 13 bases between them. Looked up from germline, CDR1 is LGHNA and CDR2 is YSLEER. For the CDR3, the DNA is TGCGCCAGCAGCCAAGACGGAGGGAAGGGGACCGGGGAGCTGTTTTTT. Protein: CASSQDGGKGTGELFF.

The chain employs TRBV11-3 and TRBJ1-4; TRBD1 matches 8 bases. There are 14 residues in the CDR3. V was pared by 0 bases and J by 8 bases, with 2 bases of the junction left unmatched. From germline, CDR1 is SGHNT and CDR2 YENEEA. CDR3 bases: TGTGCCAGCAGCTTAGACAGGGGGCTGGAAAAACTGTTTTTT. Encoded protein: CASSLDRGLEKLFF.

The chain links TRBV18 to TRBJ1-2, with D possibly being TRBD1 (6 bases). Germline V gene data show CDR1 as KGHSH and CDR2 as LQKENI. The CDR3 is made up of 12 amino acids. The V end was cut by 5 bases, the J end by 6 bases, with 10 bases between. The CDR3 here is CASSIRGDGYTF. The CDR3 DNA is TGTGCCAGCTCAATCAGGGGAGATGGCTACACCTTC.

V gene TRBV6-1 combines with J gene TRBJ1-4; no definite D call. The CDR3 has 14 residues. CDR1 MNHNS and CDR2 SASEGT come from the germline V gene. The V end was cut by 1 base, the J end by 5 bases, with 8 bases between. CDR3 DNA: TGTGCCAGCAGTGAAGAGCTGGTAAATGAAAAACTGTTTTTT. Translating it yields CASSEELVNEKLFF.

V is TRBV10-1 and J is TRBJ1-5, with D perhaps TRBD1 (6 bases). Deletions cut 2 bases from V and 0 bases from J, with 23 bases between. CDR1 and CDR2 from the germline V gene are WNHNN and SYGVQD (reference sequence). The CDR3 runs to 20 residues. CDR3 coding DNA: TGCGCCAGCAGTGAGCTAAAACTAGACAGGATCCCCCATAGCAATCAGCCCCAGCATTTT. Protein sequence: CASSELKLDRIPHSNQPQHF.

The rearrangement uses TRBV9 and TRBJ2-2; 12 bases are a match to TRBD2. The CDR3 is made up of 16 amino acids. The V segment lost 4 bases and the J segment 3 bases; nucleotides outside the gene matches: 4. Germline lookup yields CDR1 SGDLS and CDR2 YYNGEE. CDR3 loop: CASSPLAGGYTGELFF. DNA of the CDR3: TGTGCCAGCAGCCCTCTAGCGGGAGGGTACACCGGGGAGCTGTTTTTT.

The CDR3 is CASTSVFALPIQYF. The CDR3 DNA reads as TGTGCCAGCACCTCAGTTTTTGCCCTGCCCATTCAGTACTTC. This chain joins TRBV5-8 and TRBJ2-4; no firm D call. Germline CDR1 reads SGHTS; CDR2 reads YDEGEE. This CDR3 spans 14 amino acids. Trimming left V 6 bases short and J 9 bases short, with 19 bases between.

The chain uses TRBV6-2 or TRBV6-3 and TRBJ2-1, with TRBD2 matching 7 bases. CDR1 is MNHEY, CDR2 SVGEGT, per germline. This CDR3 has 16 amino acids. Trimming took 6 bases from V and 0 from J; bases not matched to a gene: 8. The CDR3 DNA reads as TGTGCCAGCAGCCCTATTACTAGCGCCTCCTACAATGAGCAGTTCTTC. The encoded protein is CASSPITSASYNEQFF.

The chain combines TRBV20-1 with TRBJ2-5; D gene unclear. V gave up 3 bases and J gave up 0 bases, with 2 bases separating them. This CDR3 comprises 11 residues. The germline V gene has CDR1 DFQATT and CDR2 SNEGSKA (reference sequence). The CDR3 coding sequence is TGCAGTGCTAGCGACCAAGAGACCCAGTACTTC. This encodes CSASDQETQYF.

The chain carries TRBV14 and TRBJ1-1; D uncertain. The ends were cut back, 1 base at V and 0 bases at J, with 6 bases in the middle. Germline CDR1 SGHDN, CDR2 FVKESK. The CDR3 length is 14 residues. The DNA of the CDR3 is TGTGCCAGCAGCCAAGTCTTTGTGAACACTGAAGCTTTCTTT. Translated, it gives CASSQVFVNTEAFF.

V gene TRBV5-1 combines with J gene TRBJ2-7, with TRBD2 matching 14 bases. The CDR3 is 15 residues long. From germline, CDR1 is SGHRS and CDR2 YFSETQ. V dropped 3 bases and J dropped 6; count of bases not matched to a gene: 5. For the CDR3, the DNA is TGCGCCAGCAGCTCGGGACTAGCGGGAGTTCCCGAGCAGTACGTC. As protein: CASSSGLAGVPEQYV.